This TCR beta chain was sequenced during a study of cytomegalovirus exposure and HLA in healthy donors. The PCR contained 60 Vbeta and 13 Jbeta primers. Assay: immunoSEQ multiplex PCR; the TCRdb copy retains only in-frame clones and omits some. Seen here are 90,000 or so clones, 80% to 90% observed once, and the top ten hold approximately 3.6%. Germline assignment: CDR1 SEHNR and CDR2 FQNEAQ (reference sequence). The CDR3 runs to 14 residues. Deletions cut 5 bases from V and 6 bases from J, with 14 bases between. The gene calls are TRBV7-9 and TRBJ1-5, with a weak D call TRBD1 (6 bases). The sequence was obtained from a man aged 25 to 40 in good health and CMV-seropositive. What was sequenced was PBMCs. The CDR3 reads CASSPPGGGQPQHF. The DNA for the CDR3 is TGTGCCAGCAGCCCTCCGGGAGGGGGTCAGCCCCAGCATTTT.